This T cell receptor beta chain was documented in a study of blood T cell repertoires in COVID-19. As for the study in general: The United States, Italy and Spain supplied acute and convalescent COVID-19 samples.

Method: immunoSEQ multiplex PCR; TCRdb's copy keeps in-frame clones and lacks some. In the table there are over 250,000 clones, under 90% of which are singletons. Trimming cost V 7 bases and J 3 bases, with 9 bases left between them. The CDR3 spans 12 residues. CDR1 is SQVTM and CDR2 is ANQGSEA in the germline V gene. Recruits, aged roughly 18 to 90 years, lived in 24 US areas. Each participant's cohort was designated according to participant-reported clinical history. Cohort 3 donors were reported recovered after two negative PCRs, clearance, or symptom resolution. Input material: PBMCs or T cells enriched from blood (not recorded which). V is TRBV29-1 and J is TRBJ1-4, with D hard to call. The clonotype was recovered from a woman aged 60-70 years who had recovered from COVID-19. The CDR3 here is CSAGRPNEKLFF. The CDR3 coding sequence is TGCAGCGCCGGGAGACCTAATGAAAAACTGTTTTTT. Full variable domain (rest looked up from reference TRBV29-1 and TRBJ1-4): SAVISQKPSRDICQRGTSLTIQCQVDSQVTMMFWYRQQPGQSLTLIATANQGSEATYESGFVIDKFPISRPNLTFSTLTVSNMSPEDSSIYLCSAGRPNEKLFFGSGTQLSVL.